This TCR beta chain is from a study of cytomegalovirus exposure and HLA in healthy donors. Repertoires were generated with immunoSEQ multiplex PCR, while TCRdb's copy carries only in-frame clones and drops some. The sample consists of 220,000 or so clones, approximately 80% of them appearing once. This CDR3 has 16 residues. Germline lookup yields CDR1 SGHVS and CDR2 FQNEAQ. Trimming at V came to 1 base and at J to 0 bases, leaving 4 bases not matched to a gene. General study findings and limits: According to a later analysis, TCR clusters from the first cohort tended to co-occur in the roughly 120 validation repertoires.

As to this clone: The antigen is not known.

The rearrangement uses TRBV7-8 and TRBJ2-7; 9 bases align to TRBD2. What was sequenced was PBMCs. The source is a woman aged 25 to 39 in good health and CMV-seropositive. CDR3 coding DNA: TGTGCCAGCAGCTTAGGGTCTAGCGGGGTCTCCTACGAGCAGTACTTC. It translates to CASSLGSSGVSYEQYF.